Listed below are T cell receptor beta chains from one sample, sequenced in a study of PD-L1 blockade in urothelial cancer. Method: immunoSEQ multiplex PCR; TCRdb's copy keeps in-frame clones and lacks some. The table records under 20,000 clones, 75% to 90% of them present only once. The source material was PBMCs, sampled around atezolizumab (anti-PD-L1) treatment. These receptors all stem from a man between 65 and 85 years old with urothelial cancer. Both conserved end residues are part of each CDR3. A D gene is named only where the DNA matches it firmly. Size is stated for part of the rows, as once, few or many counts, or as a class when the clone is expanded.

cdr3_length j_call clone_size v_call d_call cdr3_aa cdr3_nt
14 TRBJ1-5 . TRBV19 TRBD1 CASSSAGGHQPQHF TGTGCCAGTAGTTCGGCAGGGGGTCATCAGCCCCAGCATTTT
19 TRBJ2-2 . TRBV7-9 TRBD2 CASSPPLTSGGANTGELFF TGTGCCAGCAGCCCACCGTTGACTAGCGGGGGGGCGAACACCGGGGAGCTGTTTTTT
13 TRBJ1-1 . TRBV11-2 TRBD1 CASSIGTASEAFF TGTGCCAGCAGCATCGGGACAGCCAGTGAAGCTTTCTTT
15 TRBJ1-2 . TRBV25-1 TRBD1 CASSDSRTGDYGYTF TGTGCCAGCAGTGATTCCCGGACAGGAGACTATGGCTACACCTTC
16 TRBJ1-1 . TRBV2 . CASSELADTWNTEAFF TGTGCCAGCAGTGAATTGGCAGACACGTGGAACACTGAAGCTTTCTTT
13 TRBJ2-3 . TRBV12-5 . CASGLVGEYTQYF TGTGCTAGTGGTTTGGTAGGGGAATATACGCAGTATTTT
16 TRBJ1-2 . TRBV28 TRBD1 CASCPTGSHINYGYTF TGTGCCAGCTGCCCGACAGGGTCCCATATTAACTATGGCTACACCTTC
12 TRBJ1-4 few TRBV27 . CASGSGIEKLFF TGTGCCAGCGGCTCAGGGATTGAAAAACTGTTTTTT
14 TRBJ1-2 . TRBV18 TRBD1 CASSPPGQGGGYTF TGTGCCAGCTCACCACCTGGGCAGGGGGGCGGCTACACCTTC
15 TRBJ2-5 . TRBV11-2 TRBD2 CASSFNRGGQETQYF TGTGCCAGCAGCTTTAATCGGGGGGGGCAAGAGACCCAGTACTTC
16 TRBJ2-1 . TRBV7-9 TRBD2 CASSLAPGTSRNEQFF TGTGCCAGCAGCTTAGCTCCCGGGACTAGCCGGAATGAGCAGTTCTTC
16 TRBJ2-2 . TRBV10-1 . CASSVQAQSKTGELFF TGCGCCAGCAGTGTCCAGGCCCAATCTAAGACCGGGGAGCTGTTTTTT
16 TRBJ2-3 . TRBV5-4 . CASSLGVLLSTDTQYF TGTGCCAGCAGCTTGGGAGTGCTGCTGAGCACAGATACGCAGTATTTT
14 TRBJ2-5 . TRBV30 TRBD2 CAWSVVGGLETQYF TGTGCCTGGAGTGTAGTGGGGGGGTTGGAGACCCAGTACTTC
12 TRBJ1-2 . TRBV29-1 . CSVEDWRGGYTF TGCAGCGTTGAAGATTGGAGGGGTGGCTACACCTTC
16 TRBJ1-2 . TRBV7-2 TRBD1 CASSSIWDRPNYGYTF TGTGCCAGCAGCTCAATTTGGGACAGACCTAACTATGGCTACACCTTC
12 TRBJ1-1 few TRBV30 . CAWNPGGWLAFF TGTGCCTGGAATCCCGGAGGATGGCTGGCTTTCTTT
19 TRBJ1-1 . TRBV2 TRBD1 CASSEAIRGRMKYNTEAFF TGTGCCAGCAGTGAAGCAATCAGGGGGCGGATGAAATATAACACTGAAGCTTTCTTT
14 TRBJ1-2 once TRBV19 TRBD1 CASTRWTGGSGYTF TGTGCCAGTACCCGTTGGACAGGGGGCTCCGGCTACACCTTC
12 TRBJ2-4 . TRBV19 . CASDDRKNIQYF TGTGCCAGTGATGACAGGAAAAACATTCAGTACTTC
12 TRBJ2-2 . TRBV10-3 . CASAGNTGELFF TGTGCCTCAGCAGGGAACACCGGGGAGCTGTTTTTT
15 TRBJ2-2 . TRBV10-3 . CAISVDRTNTGELFF TGTGCCATCAGTGTTGACAGGACGAACACCGGGGAGCTGTTTTTT
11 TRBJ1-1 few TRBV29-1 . CSVKRDTEAFF TGCAGCGTTAAGAGGGACACTGAAGCTTTCTTT
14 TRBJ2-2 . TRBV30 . CAWIGHISSGELFF TGTGCCTGGATCGGACATATCTCATCCGGGGAGCTGTTTTTT
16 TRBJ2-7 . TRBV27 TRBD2 CASSPAPGGVTYEQYF TGTGCCAGCAGTCCCGCACCGGGGGGGGTAACCTACGAGCAGTACTTC
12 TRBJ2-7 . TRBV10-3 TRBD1 CAIRTGDYEQYF TGTGCCATAAGGACAGGGGACTACGAGCAGTACTTC
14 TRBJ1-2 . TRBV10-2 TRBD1 CASSEFGTGKGYTF TGCGCCAGCAGTGAATTTGGGACAGGGAAAGGCTACACCTTC
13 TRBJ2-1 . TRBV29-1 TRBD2 CSVGAGGYNEQFF TGCAGCGTTGGAGCGGGGGGGTACAATGAGCAGTTCTTC
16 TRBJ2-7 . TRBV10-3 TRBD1 CAISDTGYRGKDEQYF TGTGCCATCAGTGACACGGGATACAGGGGTAAAGACGAGCAGTACTTC
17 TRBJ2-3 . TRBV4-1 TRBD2 CASSQTLAGGMIDTQYF TGCGCCAGCAGCCAGACCTTAGCGGGGGGGATGATAGATACGCAGTATTTT
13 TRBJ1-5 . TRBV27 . CASKNGVNQPQHF TGTGCCAGTAAGAACGGGGTCAATCAGCCCCAGCATTTT
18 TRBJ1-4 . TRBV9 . CASSVGLGGRGSNEKLFF TGTGCCAGCAGCGTAGGCTTAGGGGGTAGAGGTAGCAATGAAAAACTGTTTTTT
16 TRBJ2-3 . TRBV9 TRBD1 CASSVGARGNTDTQYF TGTGCCAGCAGCGTGGGGGCCAGGGGGAACACAGATACGCAGTATTTT
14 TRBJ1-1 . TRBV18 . CASSPLGGDTEAFF TGTGCCAGCTCACCACTAGGAGGGGACACTGAAGCTTTCTTT
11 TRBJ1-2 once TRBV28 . CASNSNYGYTF TGTGCCAGCAACTCTAACTATGGCTACACCTTC
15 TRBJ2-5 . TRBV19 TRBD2 CASSIVAGHQETQYF TGTGCCAGTAGTATAGTAGCGGGGCACCAAGAGACCCAGTACTTC
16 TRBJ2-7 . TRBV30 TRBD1 CAWGGMRTGGTGEQYF TGTGCCTGGGGAGGAATGCGGACAGGGGGGACCGGCGAGCAGTACTTC
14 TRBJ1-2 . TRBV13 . CASRAWGGTHGYTF TGTGCCAGCCGGGCGTGGGGGGGGACCCATGGCTACACCTTC
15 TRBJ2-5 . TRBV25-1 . CASSGGGSNQETQYF TGTGCCAGCAGTGGGGGGGGCAGCAACCAAGAGACCCAGTACTTC
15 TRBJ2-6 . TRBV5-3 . CARSLASAGANVLTF TGTGCCAGAAGCTTGGCCAGCGCTGGGGCCAACGTCCTGACTTTC